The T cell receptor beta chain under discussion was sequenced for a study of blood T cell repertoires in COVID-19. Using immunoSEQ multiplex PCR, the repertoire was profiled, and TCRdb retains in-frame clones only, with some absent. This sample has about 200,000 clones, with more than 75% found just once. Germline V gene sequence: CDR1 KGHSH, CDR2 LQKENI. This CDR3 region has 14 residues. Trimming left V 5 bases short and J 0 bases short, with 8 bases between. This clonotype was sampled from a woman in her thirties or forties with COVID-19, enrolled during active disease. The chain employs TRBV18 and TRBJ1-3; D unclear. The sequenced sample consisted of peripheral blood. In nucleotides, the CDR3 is TGTGCCAGCTCAACCCCGAGCTCTGGAAACACCATATATTTT. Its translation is CASSTPSSGNTIYF. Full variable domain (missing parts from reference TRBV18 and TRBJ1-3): NAGVMQNPRHLVRRRGQEARLRCSPMKGHSHVYWYRQLPEEGLKFMVYLQKENIIDESGMPKERFSAEFPKEGPSILRIQQVVRGDSAAYFCASSTPSSGNTIYFGEGSWLTVV.